The rows below give T cell receptor beta chains drawn from one sample of a study of neurological immune-mediated disorders. TCRdb fed the 5' RACE reads into MiXCR, producing one record per CDR3 protein. The table records approximately 53,000 distinct CDR3 sequences, 9% to 10% of them present only once. The sequenced material came from PBMCs. Source of these receptors: a woman in her forties in good health. The CDR3 runs from the conserved cysteine through the conserved F or W. Each record gives: V gene, D gene, clone size, J gene, CDR3 length, CDR3 protein, CDR3 DNA. The D gene is left open where the match is weak. Only part of the rows carry a size: once, few, many, or a class if the clone is expanded.

v_call: TRBV3-1; d_call: TRBD1; clone_size: many; j_call: TRBJ2-7; cdr3_length: 16; cdr3_aa: CASSPLGTGRFNEQYF; cdr3_nt: TGTGCCAGCAGCCCATTAGGGACAGGGAGGTTCAACGAGCAGTACTTC
v_call: TRBV29-1; d_call: TRBD2; clone_size: many; j_call: TRBJ2-1; cdr3_length: 13; cdr3_aa: CSAKGGLFNEQFF; cdr3_nt: TGCAGCGCCAAGGGAGGGTTATTCAATGAGCAGTTCTTC
v_call: TRBV6-2/TRBV6-3; d_call: NA; clone_size: many; j_call: TRBJ1-1; cdr3_length: 13; cdr3_aa: CASGSTGIPEAFF; cdr3_nt: TGTGCCAGCGGCTCCACAGGGATACCTGAAGCTTTCTTT
v_call: TRBV29-1; d_call: NA; clone_size: few; j_call: TRBJ2-2; cdr3_length: 15; cdr3_aa: CSAKTERRNTGELFF; cdr3_nt: TGCAGCGCGAAAACAGAGCGGAGGAACACCGGGGAGCTGTTTTTT
v_call: TRBV4-2; d_call: NA; clone_size: many; j_call: TRBJ1-2; cdr3_length: 16; cdr3_aa: CASSQDTLGRVDGYTF; cdr3_nt: TGTGCCAGCAGCCAAGATACATTGGGGAGGGTGGATGGCTACACCTTC
v_call: TRBV3-1; d_call: NA; clone_size: few; j_call: TRBJ2-1; cdr3_length: 13; cdr3_aa: CASSQGGNNEQFF; cdr3_nt: TGTGCCAGCAGCCAAGGGGGAAACAATGAGCAGTTCTTC
v_call: TRBV20-1; d_call: TRBD2; clone_size: many; j_call: TRBJ2-3; cdr3_length: 13; cdr3_aa: CSARASGASWQYF; cdr3_nt: TGCAGTGCCAGGGCTAGCGGGGCGTCTTGGCAGTATTTT
v_call: TRBV7-9; d_call: TRBD1; clone_size: many; j_call: TRBJ1-2; cdr3_length: 15; cdr3_aa: CASSPGQGLNYGYTF; cdr3_nt: TGTGCCAGCAGCCCGGGACAGGGTTTAAACTATGGCTACACCTTC
v_call: TRBV20-1; d_call: TRBD2; clone_size: many; j_call: TRBJ2-7; cdr3_length: 17; cdr3_aa: CSAREWTSTPSSYEQYF; cdr3_nt: TGCAGTGCTAGGGAGTGGACTAGCACCCCGAGCTCCTACGAGCAGTACTTC
v_call: TRBV20-1; d_call: NA; clone_size: many; j_call: TRBJ1-5; cdr3_length: 15; cdr3_aa: CSAMSGTSRNQPQHF; cdr3_nt: TGCAGTGCTATGTCCGGAACATCGCGCAATCAGCCCCAGCATTTT
v_call: TRBV20-1; d_call: NA; clone_size: many; j_call: TRBJ1-1; cdr3_length: 13; cdr3_aa: CSARVGGDTEAFF; cdr3_nt: TGCAGTGCTAGAGTAGGCGGGGACACTGAAGCTTTCTTT
v_call: TRBV4-3; d_call: NA; clone_size: many; j_call: TRBJ2-5; cdr3_length: 13; cdr3_aa: CASSQDPRETQYF; cdr3_nt: TGCGCCAGCAGCCAAGATCCCAGAGAGACCCAGTACTTC
v_call: TRBV20-1; d_call: NA; clone_size: many; j_call: TRBJ2-1; cdr3_length: 13; cdr3_aa: CSARWGSDNEQFF; cdr3_nt: TGCAGTGCTAGGTGGGGGAGTGACAATGAGCAGTTCTTC
v_call: TRBV7-9; d_call: NA; clone_size: many; j_call: TRBJ1-3; cdr3_length: 17; cdr3_aa: CASSSRYQKGTGNTIYF; cdr3_nt: TGTGCCAGCAGCTCACGGTATCAGAAGGGGACTGGAAACACCATATATTTT
v_call: TRBV7-2; d_call: TRBD2; clone_size: NA; j_call: TRBJ2-1; cdr3_length: 15; cdr3_aa: CAISLIWTSNNEQFF; cdr3_nt: TGTGCCATCAGCTTAATATGGACTAGCAACAATGAGCAGTTCTTC
v_call: TRBV12-3/TRBV12-4; d_call: NA; clone_size: many; j_call: TRBJ2-5; cdr3_length: 11; cdr3_aa: CASNSGETQYF; cdr3_nt: TGTGCCAGCAACTCCGGAGAGACCCAGTACTTC
v_call: TRBV3-1; d_call: TRBD2; clone_size: many; j_call: TRBJ2-5; cdr3_length: 16; cdr3_aa: CASSPGVAGEIETQYF; cdr3_nt: TGTGCCAGCAGCCCCGGCGTAGCGGGAGAGATAGAGACCCAGTACTTC
v_call: TRBV29-1; d_call: NA; clone_size: many; j_call: TRBJ1-2; cdr3_length: 14; cdr3_aa: CSVEGGRANYGYTF; cdr3_nt: TGCAGCGTTGAAGGGGGCAGAGCTAACTATGGCTACACCTTC
v_call: TRBV5-1; d_call: NA; clone_size: NA; j_call: TRBJ2-1; cdr3_length: 14; cdr3_aa: CASSFETSYNEQFF; cdr3_nt: TGCGCCAGCAGCTTCGAAACTTCCTACAATGAGCAGTTCTTC
v_call: TRBV10-3; d_call: NA; clone_size: many; j_call: TRBJ2-6; cdr3_length: 19; cdr3_aa: CAISEFLDTGTFGANVLTF; cdr3_nt: TGTGCCATCAGTGAGTTTTTAGATACGGGGACCTTTGGGGCCAACGTCCTGACTTTC
v_call: TRBV15; d_call: TRBD2; clone_size: NA; j_call: TRBJ2-1; cdr3_length: 15; cdr3_aa: CATSRERLADNEQFF; cdr3_nt: TGTGCCACCAGCAGAGAAAGGCTAGCGGACAATGAGCAGTTCTTC
v_call: TRBV27; d_call: NA; clone_size: many; j_call: TRBJ1-5; cdr3_length: 15; cdr3_aa: CASSNFRQANQPQHF; cdr3_nt: TGTGCCAGCAGTAACTTCCGACAGGCGAATCAGCCCCAGCATTTT
v_call: TRBV24-1; d_call: NA; clone_size: many; j_call: TRBJ2-1; cdr3_length: 12; cdr3_aa: CATSDNSRKQFF; cdr3_nt: TGTGCCACCAGTGATAACTCCCGCAAGCAGTTCTTC
v_call: TRBV15; d_call: NA; clone_size: few; j_call: TRBJ1-1; cdr3_length: 13; cdr3_aa: CATSRDLTVEAFF; cdr3_nt: TGTGCCACCAGCAGAGATCTGACAGTTGAAGCTTTCTTT
v_call: TRBV2; d_call: NA; clone_size: many; j_call: TRBJ2-5; cdr3_length: 12; cdr3_aa: CASSVEGATQYF; cdr3_nt: TGTGCCAGCAGTGTGGAGGGAGCTACCCAGTACTTC
v_call: TRBV7-9; d_call: TRBD1; clone_size: many; j_call: TRBJ2-5; cdr3_length: 15; cdr3_aa: CASSPKTGIGETQYF; cdr3_nt: TGTGCCAGCAGCCCTAAGACAGGGATCGGAGAGACCCAGTACTTC
v_call: TRBV5-1; d_call: TRBD2; clone_size: many; j_call: TRBJ2-1; cdr3_length: 16; cdr3_aa: CASSFERGSSYNEQFF; cdr3_nt: TGCGCCAGCAGCTTCGAGCGGGGTAGCTCCTACAATGAGCAGTTCTTC
v_call: TRBV11-2; d_call: NA; clone_size: many; j_call: TRBJ1-1; cdr3_length: 13; cdr3_aa: CASSGNREHEAFF; cdr3_nt: TGTGCCAGCAGCGGTAACCGGGAGCATGAAGCTTTCTTT
v_call: TRBV3-1; d_call: NA; clone_size: many; j_call: TRBJ1-6; cdr3_length: 14; cdr3_aa: CASSQGSYNSPLHF; cdr3_nt: TGTGCCAGCAGCCAGGGCTCCTATAATTCACCCCTCCACTTT
v_call: TRBV5-1; d_call: NA; clone_size: many; j_call: TRBJ1-2; cdr3_length: 15; cdr3_aa: CASSDSWWGGGGYTF; cdr3_nt: TGCGCCAGCAGCGACTCATGGTGGGGCGGAGGTGGCTACACCTTC
v_call: TRBV14; d_call: TRBD1; clone_size: many; j_call: TRBJ2-5; cdr3_length: 16; cdr3_aa: CASSPEMTGGGETQYF; cdr3_nt: TGTGCCAGCAGCCCCGAGATGACAGGGGGCGGAGAGACCCAGTACTTC